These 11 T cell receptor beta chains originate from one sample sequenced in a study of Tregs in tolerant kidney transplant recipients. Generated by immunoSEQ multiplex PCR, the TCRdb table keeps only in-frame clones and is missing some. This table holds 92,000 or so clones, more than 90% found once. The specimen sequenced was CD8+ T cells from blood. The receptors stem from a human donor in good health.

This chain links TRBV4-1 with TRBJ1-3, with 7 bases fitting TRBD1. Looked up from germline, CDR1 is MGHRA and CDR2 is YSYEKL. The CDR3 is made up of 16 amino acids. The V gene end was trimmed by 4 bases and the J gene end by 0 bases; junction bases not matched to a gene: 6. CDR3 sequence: CASSPRTGNSGNTIYF. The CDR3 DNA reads TGCGCCAGCAGCCCTCGGACAGGTAACTCTGGAAACACCATATATTTT.

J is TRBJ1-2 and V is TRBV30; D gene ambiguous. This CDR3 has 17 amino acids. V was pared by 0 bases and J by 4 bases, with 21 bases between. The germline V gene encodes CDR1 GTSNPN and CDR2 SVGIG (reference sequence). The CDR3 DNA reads TGTGCCTGGAGTGTAGAAGGGTCCCCGACTATACTCTATGGCTACACCTTC. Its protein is CAWSVEGSPTILYGYTF.

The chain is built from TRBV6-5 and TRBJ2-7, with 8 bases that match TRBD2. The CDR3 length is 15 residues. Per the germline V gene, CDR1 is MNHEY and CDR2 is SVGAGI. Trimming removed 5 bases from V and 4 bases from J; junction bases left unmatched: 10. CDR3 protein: CASSLRVAGRYEQYF. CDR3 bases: TGTGCCAGCAGTCTCCGAGTAGCGGGGAGGTACGAGCAGTACTTC.

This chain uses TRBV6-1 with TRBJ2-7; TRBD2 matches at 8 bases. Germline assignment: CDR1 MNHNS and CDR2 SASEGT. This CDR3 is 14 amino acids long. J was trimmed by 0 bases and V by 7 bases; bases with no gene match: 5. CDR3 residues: CASTVSGNSYEQYF. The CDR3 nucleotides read TGTGCCAGCACCGTTAGCGGGAACTCCTACGAGCAGTACTTC.

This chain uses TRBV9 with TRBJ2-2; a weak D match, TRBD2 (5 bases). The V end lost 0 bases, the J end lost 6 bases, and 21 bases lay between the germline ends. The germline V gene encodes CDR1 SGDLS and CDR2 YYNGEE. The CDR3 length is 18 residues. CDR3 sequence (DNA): TGTGCCAGCAGCGTAGGGAATGCGAGGGTCGTCTTTTCCGGGGAGCTGTTTTTT. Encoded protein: CASSVGNARVVFSGELFF.

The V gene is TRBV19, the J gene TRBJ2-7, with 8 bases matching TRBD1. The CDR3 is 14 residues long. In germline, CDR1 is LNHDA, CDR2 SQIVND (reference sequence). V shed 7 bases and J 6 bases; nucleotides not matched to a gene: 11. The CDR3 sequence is CASTPDRDVREQYF. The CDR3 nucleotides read TGTGCCAGTACCCCGGACAGGGACGTCCGCGAGCAGTACTTC.

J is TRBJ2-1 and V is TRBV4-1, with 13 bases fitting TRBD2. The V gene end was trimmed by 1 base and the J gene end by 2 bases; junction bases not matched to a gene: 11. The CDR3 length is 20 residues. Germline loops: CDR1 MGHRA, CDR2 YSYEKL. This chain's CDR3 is CASSQAGGLAGSGAYNEQFF. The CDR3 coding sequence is TGCGCCAGCAGCCAAGCAGGGGGACTAGCGGGATCGGGGGCCTACAATGAGCAGTTCTTC.

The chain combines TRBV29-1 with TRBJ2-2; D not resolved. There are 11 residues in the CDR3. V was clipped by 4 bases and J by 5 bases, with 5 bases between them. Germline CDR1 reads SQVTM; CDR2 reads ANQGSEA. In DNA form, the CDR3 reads TGCAGCGTTGTGAGAACCGGGGAGCTGTTTTTT. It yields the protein CSVVRTGELFF.

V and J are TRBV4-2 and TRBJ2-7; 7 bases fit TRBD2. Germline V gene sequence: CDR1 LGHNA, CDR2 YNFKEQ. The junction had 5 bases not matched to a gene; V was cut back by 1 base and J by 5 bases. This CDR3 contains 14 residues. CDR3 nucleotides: TGTGCCAGCAGCCAAGGCGGGAGCGGCCACGAGCAGTACTTC. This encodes CASSQGGSGHEQYF.

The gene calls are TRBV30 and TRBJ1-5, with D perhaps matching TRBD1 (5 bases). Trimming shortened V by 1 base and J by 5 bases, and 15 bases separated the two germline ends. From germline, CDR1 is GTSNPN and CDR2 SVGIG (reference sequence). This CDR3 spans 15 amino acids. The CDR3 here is CAWSGPGTFHQPQHF. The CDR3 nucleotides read TGTGCCTGGAGTGGGCCGGGGACGTTCCATCAGCCCCAGCATTTT. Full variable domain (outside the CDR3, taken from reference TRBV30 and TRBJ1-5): SQTIHQWPATLVQPVGSPLSLECTVEGTSNPNLYWYRQAAGRGLQLLFYSVGIGQISSEVPQNLSASRPQDRQFILSSKKLLLSDSGFYLCAWSGPGTFHQPQHFGDGTRLSIL.

The CDR3 loop reads CASSPDYRGYNEQFF. The DNA for the CDR3 is TGTGCCAGCAGCCCAGACTACCGCGGATACAATGAGCAGTTCTTC. The J gene is TRBJ2-1, the V gene TRBV5-8, with D possibly matching TRBD2 (5 bases). The CDR3 has 15 amino acids. The germline V gene encodes CDR1 SGHTS and CDR2 YDEGEE. V was shortened by 4 bases and J by 4 bases, with 15 bases between the two germline ends.